Listed here are 11 T cell receptor beta chains from one sample, sequenced in a study of T cell responses to AZD1222 COVID-19 vaccine (dated by TCRdb to the early 2020s). The library was obtained by the immunoSEQ multiplex PCR assay. Imported from immuneACCESS, the table was reduced by TCRdb to in-frame sequences with V and J called. These copies leave out some clones; in studies compared against another copy, an unresolved V gene accounts for under half, and the cause of the remainder is not known. A total of roughly 120,000 clones appear in this sample, over 75% of them only once. The ten largest clones represent around 9.4% of the sample. The sample's time point label, decoded: baseline before first vaccination. Sequencing was performed on peripheral blood, taken on day 0 of AZD1222 vaccination. The receptors were gathered from an adult in good health.

The chain combines TRBV15 with TRBJ1-6; D gene uncertain. The CDR3 is 15 residues long. With 0 bases removed from V and 4 bases from J, the gap between germline ends came to 7 bases. Germline V gene lookup returns CDR1 LNHNV and CDR2 YYDKDF (reference sequence). CDR3 sequence: CATSRDASYNSPLHF. The CDR3 DNA is TGTGCCACCAGCAGAGATGCGTCGTATAATTCACCCCTCCACTTT.

This chain connects TRBV9 to TRBJ1-6; TRBD1 aligns across 7 bases. Germline V gene data show CDR1 as SGDLS and CDR2 as YYNGEE. The V gene end was trimmed by 7 bases and the J gene end by 9 bases; junction bases not matched to a gene: 10. This CDR3 is 14 amino acids long. CDR3 residues: CASQTDREGSPLHF. CDR3 DNA sequence: TGTGCCAGCCAAACAGACAGGGAAGGTTCACCCCTCCACTTT.

V gene TRBV18 combines with J gene TRBJ2-1, with 10 bases identical to TRBD1. J gave up 1 base and V 2 bases, and 8 bases lay outside the gene matches. The CDR3 covers 18 residues. From germline, CDR1 is KGHSH and CDR2 LQKENI. The CDR3 region has the DNA TGTGCCAGCTCACCAGGGACAGGGGACCGACCGTCCTACAATGAGCAGTTCTTC. Translation: CASSPGTGDRPSYNEQFF.

The chain has TRBV10-3 and TRBJ2-4; D is perhaps TRBD2 (6 bases). The germline V gene has CDR1 ENHRY and CDR2 SYGVKD. The CDR3 sequence is 17 residues long. Trimming took off 10 bases at V and 0 bases at J, with 22 bases between the two ends. DNA for the CDR3: TGTGCCACCAGGGACTGGGGGAAAGAGAAAGCCAAAAACATTCAGTACTTC. Encoded protein: CATRDWGKEKAKNIQYF.

This clone was picked up one time. J is TRBJ2-7 and V is TRBV3-1 (or the pseudogene TRBV3-2), with TRBD2 identical over 9 bases. The germline CDR1 and CDR2 sequences are LGHDT and YNNKEL (reference sequence). The CDR3 spans 16 residues. The V gene end was trimmed by 4 bases and the J gene end by 6 bases; junction bases not matched to a gene: 13. CDR3 sequence: CASSPPLAGKVLEQYF. In DNA, the CDR3 is TGTGCCAGCAGCCCCCCCCTAGCGGGAAAAGTTCTCGAGCAGTACTTC.

The chain links TRBV18 to TRBJ2-7, with D perhaps TRBD2 (6 bases). Trimming shortened V by 3 bases and J by 7 bases, and 13 bases separated the two germline ends. The CDR3 covers 13 residues. CDR1 and CDR2 from the germline V gene are KGHSH and LQKENI. The CDR3 loop reads CASSPDAAGEQYF. In nucleotides, the CDR3 is TGTGCCAGCTCACCGGACGCCGCGGGGGAGCAGTACTTC. The whole variable domain, remainder taken from reference TRBV18 and TRBJ2-7, is NAGVMQNPRHLVRRRGQEARLRCSPMKGHSHVYWYRQLPEEGLKFMVYLQKENIIDESGMPKERFSAEFPKEGPSILRIQQVVRGDSAAYFCASSPDAAGEQYFGPGTRLTVT.

This sequence joins TRBV14 and TRBJ2-7; no reliable D call. Deletions cut 3 bases from V and 5 bases from J, with 17 bases between. Germline-derived CDR1 and CDR2 are SGHDN and FVKESK. The CDR3 is made up of 15 amino acids. The CDR3 bases are TGTGCCAGCAGCCAGTGGGGAACGGCTCGGGACGAGCAGTACTTC. Translation: CASSQWGTARDEQYF.

V usage is TRBV5-1 and J usage is TRBJ2-2; D perhaps matches TRBD1 (6 bases). The CDR3 is 15 residues long. Germline CDR1 and CDR2: SGHRS and YFSETQ. Trimming pared 2 bases from V and 1 base from J, leaving 9 bases between. The CDR3 DNA follows: TGCGCCAGCAGCTTAAGACAGGAGAACACCGGGGAGCTGTTTTTT. This gives the protein CASSLRQENTGELFF.

The V and J genes are TRBV3-1 (or the pseudogene TRBV3-2) and TRBJ2-7; TRBD1 matches at 9 bases. The CDR3 consists of 15 residues. CDR1 LGHDT and CDR2 YNNKEL come from the germline V gene (reference sequence). V dropped 5 bases and J dropped 0; count of bases not matched to a gene: 5. As DNA, the CDR3 is TGTGCCAGCAGCTCTTGGACAGGGGACTCCTACGAGCAGTACTTC. Its protein is CASSSWTGDSYEQYF.

The gene calls are TRBV5-4 and TRBJ2-3; possible D gene TRBD2, 6 bases. The V gene's germline CDR1 is SGHNT and CDR2 YYREEE (reference sequence). The V end lost 3 bases, the J end lost 6 bases, and 8 bases lay between the germline ends. The CDR3 runs to 12 residues. DNA of the CDR3: TGTGCCAGCAGCTGGGGGAGGGATACGCAGTATTTT. It specifies CASSWGRDTQYF.

J is TRBJ1-1 and V is TRBV6-4; 9 nucleotides align to TRBD1. V trimming: 2 bases; J trimming: 1 base; junction bases outside the gene matches: 11. The CDR3 runs to 18 residues. Germline V gene lookup returns CDR1 MRHNA and CDR2 SNTAGT. The CDR3: CASSDDCYRGRRNTEAFF. The CDR3 DNA reads TGTGCCAGCAGTGACGATTGCTACAGGGGGCGTAGGAACACTGAAGCTTTCTTT.